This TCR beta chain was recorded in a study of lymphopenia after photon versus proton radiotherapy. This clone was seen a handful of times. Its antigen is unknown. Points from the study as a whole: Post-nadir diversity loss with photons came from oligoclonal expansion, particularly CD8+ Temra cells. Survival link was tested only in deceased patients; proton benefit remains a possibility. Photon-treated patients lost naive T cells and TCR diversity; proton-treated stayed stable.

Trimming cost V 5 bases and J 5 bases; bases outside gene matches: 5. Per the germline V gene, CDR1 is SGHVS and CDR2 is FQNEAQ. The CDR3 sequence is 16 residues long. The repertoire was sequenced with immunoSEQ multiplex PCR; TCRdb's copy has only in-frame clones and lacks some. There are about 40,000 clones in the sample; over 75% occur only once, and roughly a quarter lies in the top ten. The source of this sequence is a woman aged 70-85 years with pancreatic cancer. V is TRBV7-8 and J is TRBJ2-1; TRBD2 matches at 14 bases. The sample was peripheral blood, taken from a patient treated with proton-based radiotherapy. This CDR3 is CASSRGTSGRDNEQFF. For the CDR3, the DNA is TGTGCCAGCAGCAGAGGGACTAGCGGGAGAGACAATGAGCAGTTCTTC.